One sample yielded the 3 T cell receptor beta chains listed below, sequenced in a study of blood T cell repertoires in COVID-19. Libraries were prepared by immunoSEQ multiplex PCR; TCRdb keeps only in-frame clonotypes and omits some of them. The sample has 180,000 or so clones; over 65% are singletons. The sample was PBMCs or T cells enriched from blood (not recorded which). The receptor set was obtained from a woman between 50 and 59 years old who had recovered from COVID-19.

This clone was seen once. The chain carries TRBV28 and TRBJ1-5, with D perhaps matching TRBD1 (5 bases). The CDR3 has 15 residues. CDR1 and CDR2 (germline): MDHEN, SYDVKM. Trimming pared 5 bases from V and 1 base from J, leaving 12 bases between. This chain's CDR3 is CASSTSAGSNQPQHF. The CDR3 DNA reads TGTGCCAGCAGTACGTCCGCAGGGAGCAATCAGCCCCAGCATTTT.

The chain joins TRBV11-3 to TRBJ1-1, with TRBD1 matching over 8 bases. The J segment lost 4 bases and the V segment lost 4 bases, leaving 2 bases of the junction unmatched. CDR3 size: 13 residues. Germline CDR1 is SGHNT and CDR2 is YENEEA. The CDR3 here is CASSSQGGTEAFF. The CDR3 bases are TGTGCCAGCAGCTCACAGGGGGGCACTGAAGCTTTCTTT.

The CDR3 here is CSWASPTLQFF. The CDR3 region has the DNA TGCAGCTGGGCGTCCCCCACTTTGCAGTTCTTC. The chain links TRBV20-1 to TRBJ2-1, with unresolved D. CDR3 length: 11 amino acids. The germline CDR1 and CDR2 sequences are DFQATT and SNEGSKA (reference sequence).